The 15 T cell receptor beta chains below come from one sample, sequenced in a study of regulatory T cells in long-lasting Graves disease. Sequencing libraries for TCR beta were prepared with iRepertoire HTBI primers and Arm-PCR of CDR3 regions. TCRdb processed the multiplex PCR reads anew with MiXCR; each CDR3 protein has one entry. There are 400,000 to 550,000 distinct CDR3 sequences in the sample; over 15% occur only once, and about 10% lies in the top ten. The time point was: newly diagnosed GD, antithyroid drugs for less than 3 months. The TCR library used RNA extracted from PBMCs. This sample also appeared in a second study, on T cells in Graves' hyperthyroidism and ophthalmopathy.

The source material was peripheral blood mononuclear cells (PBMCs), sampled at new diagnosis, from a patient treated with antithyroid drugs. The receptor source for this set is a woman in her 30s with Graves disease.

This clonotype was seen a handful of times. The chain is built from TRBV12-3 or TRBV12-4 and TRBJ2-1; 8 nucleotides line up with TRBD2. This CDR3 has 15 amino acids. Trimming at V came to 7 bases and at J to 5 bases, leaving 10 bases not matched to a gene. Here the CDR3 DNA reads TGTGCCAGCACCAGGGCGGGAGGTGCGAACAATGAGCAGTTCTTC. It is translated as CASTRAGGANNEQFF.

The V and J genes are TRBV10-2 and TRBJ2-1, with TRBD2 identical over 11 bases. The end of the DNA is better explained by TRBJ2-5, so the J call may be wrong. CDR1 WSHSY and CDR2 SAAADI come from the germline V gene. CDR3 length equals 18 residues. The DNA of the CDR3 is TGCGCCAGCAGAACTTCTAGCGGGAGGACGATTAGTCTAGAGACCCAGTACTTC. Protein sequence: CASRTSSGRTISLETQYF.

V usage is TRBV15 and J usage is TRBJ1-2; the D gene is possibly TRBD1 (5 bases). This CDR3 has 14 residues. Trimming took 2 bases from V and 4 from J, leaving 11 bases between them. Germline lookup yields CDR1 LNHNV and CDR2 YYDKDF (reference sequence). The CDR3 nucleotides read TGTGCCACCAGCAGACTCGACAGCGGCTATGGCTACACCTTC. Translating it yields CATSRLDSGYGYTF.

This clonotype was counted ten times or more. The chain joins TRBV30 to TRBJ2-5; TRBD2 matches 12 bases. CDR3 length: 15 residues. The germline V gene has CDR1 GTSNPN and CDR2 SVGIG (reference sequence). The J segment lost 2 bases and the V segment lost 2 bases, leaving 3 bases of the junction unmatched. Here the CDR3 DNA reads TGTGCCTGGAGTCCAGGACTAGCGGGACAAGAGACCCAGTACTTC. Its protein product is CAWSPGLAGQETQYF.

The table lists this clonotype with many counts. V is TRBV20-1 and J is TRBJ2-3; a possible D gene is TRBD2 (7 bases). The V end lost 5 bases, the J end lost 3 bases, and 15 bases lay between the germline ends. In germline, CDR1 is DFQATT, CDR2 SNEGSKA (reference sequence). The CDR3 totals 14 residues. Here the CDR3 reads CSAPTGGGTDTQYF. The DNA of the CDR3 is TGCAGTGCTCCGACGGGGGGCGGAACAGATACGCAGTATTTT.

This chain links TRBV20-1 with TRBJ2-1, with 7 bases identical to TRBD2. The V and J ends lost 6 bases and 8 bases, in that order; junction bases with no gene match: 16. Germline V gene lookup returns CDR1 DFQATT and CDR2 SNEGSKA (reference sequence). The CDR3 spans 15 residues. The CDR3 region is CSAQPVGLEGHEQFF. CDR3 nucleotides: TGCAGTGCCCAACCGGTAGGACTAGAAGGGCATGAGCAGTTCTTC.

This clonotype occurred a few times. This sequence joins TRBV7-9 and TRBJ2-7; the D call may be TRBD1 or TRBD2 (5 bases each). Germline-derived CDR1 and CDR2 are SEHNR and FQNEAQ (reference sequence). CDR3 length: 14 amino acids. V was cut by 5 bases and J by 1 base, with 12 bases left in between. The chain's CDR3 is CASSAWDRSYEQYF. CDR3 coding DNA: TGTGCCAGCAGCGCCTGGGACCGATCCTACGAGCAGTACTTC.

This clonotype was seen ten or more times. The chain recombines TRBV28 with TRBJ2-1; D gene unclear. Trimming shortened V by 6 bases and J by 0 bases, and 9 bases separated the two germline ends. The CDR3 length is 14 residues. Looked up from germline, CDR1 is MDHEN and CDR2 is SYDVKM. The CDR3 reads CASRGGRSYNEQFF. The CDR3 DNA sequence: TGTGCCAGCAGAGGCGGACGCTCCTACAATGAGCAGTTCTTC.

This clonotype occurred many times. The chain uses TRBV7-9 and TRBJ2-7; TRBD1 matches at 11 bases. Trimming removed 0 bases from V and 6 bases from J; junction bases left unmatched: 4. The CDR3 extends over 15 amino acids. The germline CDR1 and CDR2 sequences are SEHNR and FQNEAQ (reference sequence). CDR3 coding DNA: TGTGCCAGCAGCTTAGCGGGACAGGGGGACCTCGAGCAGTACTTC. Translated: CASSLAGQGDLEQYF.

Many counts were recorded for this clonotype. The rearrangement links TRBV28 to TRBJ2-3, with TRBD1 matching over 8 bases. Trimming took 4 bases from V and 4 from J; bases not matched to a gene: 7. There are 15 residues in the CDR3. CDR1 is MDHEN, CDR2 SYDVKM, per germline. The DNA of the CDR3 is TGTGCCAGCAGTTCCGGGACAGGAAGATCAGATACGCAGTATTTT. Amino acid sequence: CASSSGTGRSDTQYF.

This clonotype was seen only a few times. The J gene is TRBJ1-1, the V gene TRBV4-3; D uncertain. CDR1 is LGHNA, CDR2 YSLEER, per germline. This CDR3 is built from 12 residues. V lost 0 bases and J lost 10, with 9 bases in between. The DNA for the CDR3 is TGCGCCAGCAGCCAAGATGGAGTTTCAGCTTTCTTT. It specifies CASSQDGVSAFF.

About this clonotype itself: Being one base from a much bigger clone, this may be a read error. J is TRBJ2-1 and V is TRBV6-1; possibly TRBD1 for D (5 bases). V lost 5 bases, J lost 12 bases, and 17 bases lay in between. This CDR3 spans 13 amino acids. CDR1 and CDR2 from the germline V gene are MNHNS and SASEGT. The DNA for the CDR3 is TGTGCCAGCAGTCCGACAGTAGTCCATGGGCAGTTCTTC. It specifies CASSPTVVHGQFF.

The chain joins TRBV7-9 to TRBJ1-2, with a weak D call TRBD1 (5 bases). This CDR3 spans 15 amino acids. CDR1 is SEHNR, CDR2 FQNEAQ, per germline (reference sequence). V lost 5 bases and J 5 bases, leaving 18 bases between the germline ends. CDR3 DNA sequence: TGTGCCAGCAGCCCGACAGAACAAGAGGGATATGGCTACACCTTC. This translates into CASSPTEQEGYGYTF.

This clonotype was detected only a few times. A much bigger clone sits one base away, suggesting this may be a read error. It is likely a read error, because the conserved phenylalanine at the end of the CDR3 is missing. The CDR3 sequence is CASLGANYGYTL. In nucleotides, the CDR3 is TGTGCCAGCTTGGGGGCTAACTATGGCTACACCCTC. V is TRBV7-2 and J is TRBJ1-2; D may be TRBD1 (5 bases). Germline V gene sequence: CDR1 SGHTA, CDR2 FQGNSA. V lost 8 bases and J lost 0, with 7 bases in between. The length of the CDR3 is 12 residues.

In its sample, this clonotype was seen a few times. This chain joins TRBV19 and TRBJ1-5; D ambiguous. The CDR3 contains 15 residues. With 3 bases removed from V and 2 bases from J, the gap between germline ends came to 11 bases. Per germline, CDR1 LNHDA and CDR2 SQIVND (reference sequence). The CDR3 DNA is TGTGCCAGTAGTATCCCCTACTCGGGCAATCAGCCCCAGCATTTT. Translation: CASSIPYSGNQPQHF.